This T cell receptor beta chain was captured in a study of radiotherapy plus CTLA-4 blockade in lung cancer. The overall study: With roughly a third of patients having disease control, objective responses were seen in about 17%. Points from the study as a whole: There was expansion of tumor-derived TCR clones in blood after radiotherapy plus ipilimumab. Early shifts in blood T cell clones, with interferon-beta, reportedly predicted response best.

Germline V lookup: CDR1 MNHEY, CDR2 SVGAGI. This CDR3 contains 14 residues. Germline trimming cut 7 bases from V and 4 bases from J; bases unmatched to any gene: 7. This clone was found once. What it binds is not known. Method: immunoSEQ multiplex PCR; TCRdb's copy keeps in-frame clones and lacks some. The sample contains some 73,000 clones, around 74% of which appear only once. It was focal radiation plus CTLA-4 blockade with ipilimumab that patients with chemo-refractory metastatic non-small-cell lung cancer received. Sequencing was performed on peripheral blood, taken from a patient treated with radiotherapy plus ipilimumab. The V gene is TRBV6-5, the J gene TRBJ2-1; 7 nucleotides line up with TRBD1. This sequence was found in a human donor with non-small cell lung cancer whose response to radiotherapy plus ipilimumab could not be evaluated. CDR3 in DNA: TGTGCCAGCACGACAGGGAAAGGGTACAATGAGCAGTTCTTC. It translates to CASTTGKGYNEQFF.